This TCR beta chain derives from a study of OX40 agonist ivuxolimab in advanced cancers. The CDR3 consists of 13 residues. Germline CDR1 SGHAT, CDR2 FQNNGV. The V end lost 3 bases, the J end lost 13 bases, and 19 bases lay between the germline ends. Only in-frame clones appear in the TCRdb table, and some are missing; sequencing was by immunoSEQ multiplex PCR. The sample contains approximately 61,000 clones, over 70% of which appear only once. The V gene is TRBV11-2, the J gene TRBJ2-7; weak D call: TRBD1 (5 bases). The sample here was CD4+ or CD8+ T cells sorted from blood, taken in a trial of the OX40 agonist ivuxolimab. The sequence came from an adult with an advanced solid tumor such as melanoma, head and neck, liver or kidney cancer. CDR3 DNA sequence: TGTGCCAGCAGCTTTTCCCGTCAGGGATTCCCCTACTTC. Translated, it gives CASSFSRQGFPYF. Looking up the rest from reference TRBV11-2 and TRBJ2-7 gives the full variable domain: EAGVAQSPRYKIIEKRQSVAFWCNPISGHATLYWYQQILGQGPKLLIQFQNNGVVDDSQLPKDRFSAERLKGVDSTLKIQPAKLEDSAVYLCASSFSRQGFPYFGPGTRLTVT.